This T cell receptor (beta chain) was captured by sequencing in a study of blood T cell repertoires in COVID-19 (dated by TCRdb to the early 2020s). Some background on the complete study: The collaborator samples originated in the United States, Italy and Spain and spanned the acute and convalescent phases of COVID-19. The material from the prospective study consisted of cDNA or gDNA derived from T cells, B-cell-depleted T cells, or PBMCs. The dataset comprised deeply sampled blood TCRbeta repertoires from subjects exposed to, actively infected with, or recovered from COVID-19. The repertoires were released in a freely available public database meant as a resource for research on the immune response to SARS-CoV-2. Samples came from the ongoing ImmuneRACE study (first 160 participants) plus 1,254 subjects from 6 global collaborators. A de-identified subject ID, COVID-19 status, age in years and sex were almost always included in the sample metadata. HLA class I and class II types, where available, came from metadata supplied by the sample provider rather than from assay-based typing. On the study overall, not on this receptor specifically: How much clinical and demographic metadata was included differed by source and by participant, and the metadata was provided uncurated.

Participants in the prospective study were enrolled through a virtual design, were aged roughly 18 to 100 years, and lived in roughly 25 United States geographic areas. In the prospective study, participants were assigned to cohorts based on the clinical history participants reported in a screening survey and a study questionnaire. Mobile phlebotomists in the prospective study collected whole blood, serum and a nasopharyngeal or oropharyngeal swab from every participant. Additional blood draws and questionnaires over an approximately two-month period could optionally be provided by prospective study participants. Before DNA extraction, prospective study blood samples were shipped either frozen or at room temperature. To note about this clone: There is no known antigen for this receptor. No per-base quality is available; no much larger clone lies one base away.

TCRbeta CDR3 regions were amplified from genomic DNA using the immunoSEQ Assay, a bias-controlled multiplex PCR. The original pipeline was this. The number of nucleated cells in each sample was estimated from the amplification of reference gene primers within the assay. Sequence reads were collapsed and filtered to measure the absolute abundance of every unique TCRbeta CDR3 rearrangement. For each sample, productive Simpson clonality was calculated by taking the square root of Simpson's diversity index across productive rearrangements. Held by TCRdb, this immuneACCESS table contains in-frame sequences only and omits some clones. Under half of the omission traces to an unresolved V gene where checked; the cause of the rest is unknown. Clonal size and the V and J genes are those of that table, whereas D and trimming came from the DNA. In this sample the table shows about 220,000 clones, approximately 88% of which occur a single time. Just over 2.5% of the sample is taken by the ten largest.

The sequence was obtained from a woman in her thirties with acute COVID-19. Sample: PBMCs or T cells enriched from blood (not recorded which).

The CDR3 has the sequence CASSYGTSLYQETQYF. The DNA sequence reads TGTGCCAGCAGTTACGGGACTAGTCTGTACCAAGAGACCCAGTACTTC. The receptor chain draws on TRBV6-2 or TRBV6-3 and TRBJ2-5; 8 bases in between match TRBD2. Including cysteine and phenylalanine, the CDR3 has 16 amino acids. The DNA shown is the 48-base CDR3, in frame from base 1. The germline V gene gives CDR1 as MNHEY and CDR2 as SVGEGT. V has 2 bases trimmed and J has 0 bases trimmed; junction bases matching no gene number 5.